This T cell receptor beta chain was found in a study of T cells in Graves' hyperthyroidism and ophthalmopathy. The study based diagnoses on clinical symptoms, serum thyroxine and TRAb, thyroid ultrasound and orbital computed tomography. The source material, RNA transcripts, was used to amplify TCR beta CDR3 regions. The HTBI primer set was used in a first-round RT-PCR of the TCR CDR3. TCRdb analysed the multiplex PCR reads with MiXCR anew, one entry per CDR3 protein. The sample has 490,000 or so distinct CDR3 sequences, under 25% seen once. This clonotype has at least ten counts. CDR1 and CDR2 (germline): SNHLY, FYNNEI. This CDR3 is 17 amino acids long. Trimming shortened V by 7 bases and J by 5 bases, and 26 bases separated the two germline ends.

This sequence was found in a woman in her sixties or seventies with Graves' ophthalmopathy. Sequences were obtained from blood. J is TRBJ1-1 and V is TRBV2, with a weak D call TRBD1 (6 bases). The DNA for the CDR3 is TGTGCCAGCATACAGATGGGGGGCTGGGGGAAGTGGACTGAAGCTTTCTTT. This codes for CASIQMGGWGKWTEAFF.